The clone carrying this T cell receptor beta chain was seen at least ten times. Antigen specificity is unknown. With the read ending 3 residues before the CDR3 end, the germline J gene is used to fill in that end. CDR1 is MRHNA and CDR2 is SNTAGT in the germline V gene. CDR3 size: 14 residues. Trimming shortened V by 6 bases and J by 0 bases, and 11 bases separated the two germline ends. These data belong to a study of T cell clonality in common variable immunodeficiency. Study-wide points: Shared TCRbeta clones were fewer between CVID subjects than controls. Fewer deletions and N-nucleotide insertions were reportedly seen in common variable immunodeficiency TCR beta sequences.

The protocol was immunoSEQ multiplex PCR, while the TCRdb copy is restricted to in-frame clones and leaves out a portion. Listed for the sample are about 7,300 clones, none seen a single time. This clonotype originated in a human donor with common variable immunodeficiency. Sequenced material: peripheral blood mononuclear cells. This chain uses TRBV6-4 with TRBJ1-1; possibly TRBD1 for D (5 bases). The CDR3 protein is CASRDTNMNTEAFF. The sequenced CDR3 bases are TGTGCCAGCAGGGACACAAACATGAACACTGAA.